This T cell receptor beta chain appears in the sequencing data of a study of cytomegalovirus exposure and HLA in healthy donors. Notes on this clone: Its specificity is not known.

Overall study findings and caveats: HLA-A and HLA-B allele assignments for most subjects were reportedly predicted accurately using TCR beta sequences.

60 Vbeta and 13 Jbeta primers were used in PCR. Generated by immunoSEQ multiplex PCR, the TCRdb table keeps only in-frame clones and is missing some. The table includes over 50,000 clones, 55% to 85% detected once. This CDR3 has 12 residues. Germline loops: CDR1 SQVTM, CDR2 ANQGSEA. The V gene lost 6 bases and the J gene lost 5 bases, with 12 bases spanning the gap. The sample consisted of PBMCs. The receptor comes from a man between 35 and 55 years old in good health and CMV-seropositive. The rearrangement uses TRBV29-1 and TRBJ2-3; D is perhaps TRBD1 (5 bases). The CDR3 nucleotides read TGCAGCGTCCCCCCCCAGGGAGATACGCAGTATTTT. Its translation is CSVPPQGDTQYF.